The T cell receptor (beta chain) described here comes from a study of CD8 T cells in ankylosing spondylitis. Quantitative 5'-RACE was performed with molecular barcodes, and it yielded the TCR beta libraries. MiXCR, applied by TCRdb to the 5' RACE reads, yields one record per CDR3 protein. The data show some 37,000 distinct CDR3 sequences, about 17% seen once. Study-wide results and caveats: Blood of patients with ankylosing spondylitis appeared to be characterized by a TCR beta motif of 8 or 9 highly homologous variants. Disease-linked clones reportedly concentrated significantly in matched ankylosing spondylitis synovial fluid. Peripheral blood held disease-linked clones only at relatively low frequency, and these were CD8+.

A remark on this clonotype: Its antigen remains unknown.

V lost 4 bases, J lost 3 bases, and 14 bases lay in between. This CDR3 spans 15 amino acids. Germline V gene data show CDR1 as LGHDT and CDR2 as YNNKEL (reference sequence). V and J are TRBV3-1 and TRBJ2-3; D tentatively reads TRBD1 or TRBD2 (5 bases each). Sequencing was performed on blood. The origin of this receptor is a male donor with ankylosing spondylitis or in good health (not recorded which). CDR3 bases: TGTGCCAGCAGCCCCCGGGACGACGGGACAGATACGCAGTATTTT. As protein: CASSPRDDGTDTQYF.